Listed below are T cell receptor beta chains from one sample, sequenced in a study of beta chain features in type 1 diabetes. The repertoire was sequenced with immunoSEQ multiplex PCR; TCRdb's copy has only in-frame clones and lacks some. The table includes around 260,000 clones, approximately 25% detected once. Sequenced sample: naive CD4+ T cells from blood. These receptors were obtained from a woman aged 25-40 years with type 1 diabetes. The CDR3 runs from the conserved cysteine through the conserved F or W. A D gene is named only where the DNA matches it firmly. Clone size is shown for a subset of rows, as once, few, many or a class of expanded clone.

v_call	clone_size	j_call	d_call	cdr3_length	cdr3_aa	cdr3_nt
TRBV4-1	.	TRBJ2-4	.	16	CASSQDERVAKNIQYF	TGCGCCAGCAGCCAAGATGAGAGGGTAGCCAAAAACATTCAGTACTTC
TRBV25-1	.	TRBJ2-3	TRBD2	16	CASSEYINSGADTQYF	TGTGCCAGCAGTGAATATATCAATAGCGGGGCGGATACGCAGTATTTT
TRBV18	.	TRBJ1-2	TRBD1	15	CASSPGTGSFGGYTF	TGTGCCAGCTCACCGGGGACAGGGTCTTTCGGTGGCTACACCTTC
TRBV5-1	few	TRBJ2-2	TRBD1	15	CASSLGTGGRRELFF	TGCGCCAGCAGCCTGGGGACAGGGGGCCGCCGGGAGCTGTTTTTT
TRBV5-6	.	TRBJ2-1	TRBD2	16	CASSLDPLADYNEQFF	TGTGCCAGCAGCTTGGATCCGCTAGCGGACTACAATGAGCAGTTCTTC
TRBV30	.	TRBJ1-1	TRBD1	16	CAWSVWGQGRSTEAFF	TGTGCCTGGAGTGTGTGGGGACAGGGGAGGAGCACTGAAGCTTTCTTT
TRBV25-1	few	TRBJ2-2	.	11	CASRGTGELFF	TGTGCCAGTAGGGGCACCGGGGAGCTGTTTTTT
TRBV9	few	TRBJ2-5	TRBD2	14	CASSTGGNQETQYF	TGTGCCAGCAGCACCGGGGGGAACCAAGAGACCCAGTACTTC
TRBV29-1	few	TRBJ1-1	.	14	CSVEPVHANTEAFF	TGCAGCGTTGAACCCGTACACGCGAACACTGAAGCTTTCTTT
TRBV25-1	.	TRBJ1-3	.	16	CASSESLGAGGNTIYF	TGTGCCAGCAGTGAATCATTGGGGGCTGGTGGAAACACCATATATTTT
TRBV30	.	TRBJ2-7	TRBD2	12	CAGGRGVYEQYF	TGTGCCGGGGGGCGGGGGGTCTACGAGCAGTACTTC
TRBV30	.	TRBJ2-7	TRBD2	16	CAWRSGTSGSAYEQYF	TGTGCCTGGAGATCCGGGACTAGCGGGAGTGCCTACGAGCAGTACTTC
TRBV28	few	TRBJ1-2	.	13	CASSLLGGYGYTF	TGTGCCAGCAGTTTATTAGGGGGTTATGGCTACACCTTC
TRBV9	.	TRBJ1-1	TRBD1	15	CASSARQGVGAEAFF	TGTGCCAGCAGCGCTAGACAGGGGGTCGGCGCTGAAGCTTTCTTT